This T cell receptor (beta chain) was recorded in a study of control samples from healthy donors and cancer patients. Assay: immunoSEQ multiplex PCR; the TCRdb copy retains only in-frame clones and omits some. This sample has roughly 100,000 clones, with 75% to 90% found just once. CDR1 is SGHRS and CDR2 is YFSETQ in the germline V gene. Between the trimmed V and J ends, which lost 7 bases and 8 bases, there was a span of 16 bases. This CDR3 comprises 13 residues. The origin of this receptor is a man aged 55 to 70 with lung cancer. The chain links TRBV5-1 to TRBJ2-1; D may be TRBD1 or TRBD2 (6 bases each). The sample taken for sequencing was PBMCs. The CDR3 protein is CASGRQGRDEQFF. CDR3 coding DNA: TGCGCCAGCGGGAGGCAGGGGAGAGATGAGCAGTTCTTC.